This T cell receptor beta chain was identified during a study of T-cell reconstitution after alpha-beta-depleted transplantation in children. Study-wide points: Where some patients showed high TCRbeta diversity at day 60, it came from recipient T cells and thymic progenitors that had survived. Expanded graft clones numbering several hundred reportedly gave rise to alpha-beta T cells about two months after transplant. One year after transplant, T-cell counts and diversity came mostly from newly produced T cells.

V lost 3 bases to trimming and J lost 0 bases, with 24 bases between them. The CDR3 sequence is 19 residues long. The V gene's germline CDR1 is DFQATT and CDR2 SNEGSKA (reference sequence). This clonotype was seen a handful of times. Its matching antigen is unknown. The library targeted TCRbeta and was prepared with unique molecular identifiers. TCRdb redid the calling of the PCR reads with MiXCR, one entry per CDR3 protein. Of a few hundred thousand distinct CDR3 sequences in the sample, 15% to 20% were seen once. The TCR sequence derives from a boy under two years old who had a stem cell transplant for Wiskott-Aldrich syndrome, so the T cells may come from the graft donor. The chain joins TRBV20-1 to TRBJ2-4; possibly TRBD2 for D (5 bases). The sample was PBMCs, mostly from graft donor cells, taken 360 days after TCRalphabeta/CD19-depleted stem cell transplant. CDR3 DNA: TGCAGTGCTAGTTTAGCGCACCGCGATACAGTATTAGCCAAAAACATTCAGTACTTC. This translates into CSASLAHRDTVLAKNIQYF.